The rows below give T cell receptor beta chains drawn from one sample of a study of human CD8 memory T cell subsets. TCRdb re-analyzed the 5' RACE reads; it lists each CDR3 protein once, without DNA. Here the sample table reports more than 10,000 distinct CDR3 sequences. The material sequenced was CD8+ T cells from PBMCs. These receptors were obtained from a human donor in good health. The CDR3 runs from the conserved cysteine through the conserved F or W. Fields, in order: clone size, V gene, J gene, CDR3 protein. Only some rows state a clone size, as once, few, many or a class for expanded clones.

clone size: -; V gene: TRBV4-2; J gene: TRBJ2-7; CDR3 protein: CASSQGREQYF
clone size: -; V gene: TRBV4-2; J gene: TRBJ1-6; CDR3 protein: CASSPGPGQISPLHF
clone size: -; V gene: TRBV12-3/TRBV12-4; J gene: TRBJ2-5; CDR3 protein: CASSLGALKQETQYF
clone size: -; V gene: TRBV10-2; J gene: TRBJ1-2; CDR3 protein: CASSRLAGGDYGYTF
clone size: -; V gene: TRBV5-5; J gene: TRBJ2-7; CDR3 protein: CASSLYNGHLEQYF
clone size: -; V gene: TRBV7-9; J gene: TRBJ2-2; CDR3 protein: CASSSTRQGPGELFF
clone size: -; V gene: TRBV19; J gene: TRBJ2-3; CDR3 protein: CASSILVGDTQYF
clone size: -; V gene: TRBV6-2/TRBV6-3; J gene: TRBJ2-3; CDR3 protein: CASSYSWTSGGSTDTQYF
clone size: -; V gene: TRBV28; J gene: TRBJ1-4; CDR3 protein: CASSWGSGVKLFF
clone size: -; V gene: TRBV7-2; J gene: TRBJ2-7; CDR3 protein: CASSSMTSGRALSYEQYF
clone size: -; V gene: TRBV13; J gene: TRBJ1-1; CDR3 protein: CASSLGVNTEAFF
clone size: -; V gene: TRBV5-6; J gene: TRBJ1-2; CDR3 protein: CASSTARELQDGYTF
clone size: -; V gene: TRBV11-2; J gene: TRBJ1-1; CDR3 protein: CASSLGFTEAFF
clone size: -; V gene: TRBV12-3/TRBV12-4; J gene: TRBJ2-7; CDR3 protein: CASSFGGLDEQYF
clone size: medium-sized; V gene: TRBV5-1; J gene: TRBJ1-6; CDR3 protein: CASSLEAGGNNSPLHF
clone size: -; V gene: TRBV5-5; J gene: TRBJ1-1; CDR3 protein: CASSFFQGRTEAFF